This is a list of T cell receptor beta chains from one sample in a study of shared clonotypes between healthy human individuals. Sequencing used immunoSEQ multiplex PCR; TCRdb keeps in-frame clones, though not all of them. The sample records fewer than 650,000 clones, 76% being singletons. The material sequenced was PBMCs. The source is a woman between 40 and 50 years old in good health. Some clones in this sample may be carry-over from other donors' samples. CDR3s include the opening cysteine and the closing phenylalanine or tryptophan.

V	J	CDR3
TRBV6-4	TRBJ2-1	CASGPDTSSYNEQFF
TRBV6-6	TRBJ2-7	CASSSSAGASYEQYF
TRBV19	TRBJ1-1	CASSIATAPTEAFF
TRBV7-6	TRBJ1-5	CASSPQGYSNQPQHF
TRBV6-5	TRBJ1-6	CASSYTRGNSPLHF
TRBV6-1	TRBJ1-5	CASSELFWSGDRSNQPQHF
TRBV7-3	TRBJ2-1	CASSWASYNEQFF
TRBV27	TRBJ2-5	CASSLNKGAGPQETQYF
TRBV10-3	TRBJ1-5	CAISESGDNSNQPQHF
TRBV21-1	TRBJ2-1	CASSFRLALMNEQFF
TRBV11-2	TRBJ1-4	CASSPTGGATEKLFF
TRBV5-1	TRBJ2-1	CASSLAVNNEQFF
TRBV6-6	TRBJ2-7	CASSFSTGTYEQYF
TRBV2	TRBJ1-2	CASRRDSYGYTF
TRBV19	TRBJ2-7	CASSIRTSGAYEQYF
TRBV10-3	TRBJ1-2	CAISGIDQGGYTF
TRBV18	TRBJ2-3	CASSPLRGDQLITDTQYF
TRBV18	TRBJ1-2	CAGSPAGDTIGYTF
TRBV4-1	TRBJ1-1	CASSQVWQMNTEAFF
TRBV2	TRBJ2-2	CASGQANTGELFF
TRBV5-5	TRBJ1-2	CATRQELANYGYTF
TRBV5-1	TRBJ2-3	CASSLGGGTDTQYF
TRBV7-2	TRBJ2-1	CASSLGFRTSRRNEQFF
TRBV28	TRBJ1-2	CATGRDYGYTF
TRBV6-1	TRBJ1-5	CASTEYPRPQHF
TRBV9	TRBJ2-7	CASPGPSIYEQYF
TRBV28	TRBJ1-5	CASGRGRSYSNQPQHF
TRBV2	TRBJ1-5	CASSVGGGGSNQPQHF
TRBV29-1	TRBJ2-1	CSVESGYNEQFF
TRBV18	TRBJ1-5	CASSPGNSNQPQHF
TRBV15	TRBJ1-4	CATGGRPTNEKLFF
TRBV21-1	TRBJ2-7	CASSKPGDRGREQYF
TRBV5-1	TRBJ2-7	CASSNPGGGYEQYF